These T cell receptor beta chains were read from a single sample in a study of T cells expressing NK-cell markers. TCRdb processed the 5' RACE reads again and assigns one entry to each CDR3 protein, with no DNA. In all, the sample yields about 430,000 distinct CDR3 sequences. The sequenced material came from blood T cells: a sorted CD56 or NKG2C T cell subset, CD4+ or CD8+ T cells, or bulk PBMC T cells (not recorded which). Every receptor here comes from a woman aged 50 to 60 in good health. Each CDR3 is given with its conserved first and last residue.

CDR3aa: CSVTGQAADTQYF
v_gene: TRBV20-1
j_gene: TRBJ2-3

CDR3aa: CASQMDQISGNTIYF
v_gene: TRBV10-3
j_gene: TRBJ1-3

CDR3aa: CASSPGTGASNQPQHF
v_gene: TRBV5-6
j_gene: TRBJ1-5

CDR3aa: CASSVARNSPLHF
v_gene: TRBV5-1
j_gene: TRBJ1-6

CDR3aa: CASSQDKVGLNQPQHF
v_gene: TRBV4-1
j_gene: TRBJ1-5

CDR3aa: CSALGPLAGEDTQYF
v_gene: TRBV29-1
j_gene: TRBJ2-3

CDR3aa: CATRRGDFSYEQYF
v_gene: TRBV11-2
j_gene: TRBJ2-7

CDR3aa: CATFDSPKAFF
v_gene: TRBV6-5
j_gene: TRBJ1-1

CDR3aa: CASRAPGEQNIQYF
v_gene: TRBV4-1
j_gene: TRBJ2-4

CDR3aa: CASSAREVWNTEAFF
v_gene: TRBV27
j_gene: TRBJ1-1

CDR3aa: CASSLAVHKNTEAFF
v_gene: TRBV5-1
j_gene: TRBJ1-1

CDR3aa: CASSSGSNEKLFF
v_gene: TRBV7-6
j_gene: TRBJ1-4

CDR3aa: CASSTIRLAGFNNEQFF
v_gene: TRBV6-5
j_gene: TRBJ2-1

CDR3aa: CSVDRANYGYTF
v_gene: TRBV29-1
j_gene: TRBJ1-2

CDR3aa: CSAWTGANSGNTIYF
v_gene: TRBV29-1
j_gene: TRBJ1-3

CDR3aa: CASSLASGGYNEQFF
v_gene: TRBV7-2
j_gene: TRBJ2-1

CDR3aa: CASRPYSGELFF
v_gene: TRBV11-2
j_gene: TRBJ2-2

CDR3aa: CASSLQHGQGVQPQHF
v_gene: TRBV5-6
j_gene: TRBJ1-5

CDR3aa: CASSQLAGDRNEQFF
v_gene: TRBV4-1
j_gene: TRBJ2-1

CDR3aa: CASSSAYGEALLQNIQYF
v_gene: TRBV11-1
j_gene: TRBJ2-4

CDR3aa: CATSDDGYTGELFF
v_gene: TRBV24-1
j_gene: TRBJ2-2

CDR3aa: CSARDRGRAGTQYF
v_gene: TRBV20-1
j_gene: TRBJ2-5

CDR3aa: CASSSNLLAGVSEQYF
v_gene: TRBV7-8
j_gene: TRBJ2-7

CDR3aa: CSARVVSDGQFF
v_gene: TRBV20-1
j_gene: TRBJ2-1

CDR3aa: CASSLGRILNTEAFF
v_gene: TRBV5-6
j_gene: TRBJ1-1